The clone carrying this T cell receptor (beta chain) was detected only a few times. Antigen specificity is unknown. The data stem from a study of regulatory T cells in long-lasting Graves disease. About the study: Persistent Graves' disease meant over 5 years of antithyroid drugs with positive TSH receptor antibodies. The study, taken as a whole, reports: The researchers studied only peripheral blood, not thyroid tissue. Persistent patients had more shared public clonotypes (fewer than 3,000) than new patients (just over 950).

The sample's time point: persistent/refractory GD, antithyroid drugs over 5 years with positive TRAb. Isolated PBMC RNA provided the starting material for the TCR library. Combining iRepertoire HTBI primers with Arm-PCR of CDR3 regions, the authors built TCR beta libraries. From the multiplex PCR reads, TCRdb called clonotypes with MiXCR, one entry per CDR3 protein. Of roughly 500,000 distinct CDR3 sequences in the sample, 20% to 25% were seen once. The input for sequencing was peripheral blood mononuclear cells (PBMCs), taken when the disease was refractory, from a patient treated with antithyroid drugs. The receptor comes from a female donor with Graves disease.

This CDR3 is CASTDPPGTEAFF. In DNA, the CDR3 is TGTGCCAGTACCGATCCCCCCGGAACTGAAGCTTTCTTT. V usage is TRBV19 and J usage is TRBJ1-1; no reliable D call. The CDR3 has 13 amino acids. In germline, CDR1 is LNHDA, CDR2 SQIVND (reference sequence). With 7 bases removed from V and 5 bases from J, the gap between germline ends came to 14 bases.